A selection of T cell receptor beta chains follows, all from one sample in a study of human T cells and chemical hapten exposure. Each CDR3 protein is one row after TCRdb ran MiXCR on the RACE reads. Of 95,000 to 150,000 distinct CDR3 sequences listed, roughly 12% are singletons. The input for sequencing was whole blood, taken in connection with sensitization to the hapten diphenylcyclopropenone (DPC). The source of these receptors is a woman between 50 and 59 years old with alopecia areata. Some clones in this sample may be carry-over from other donors' samples. Both conserved end residues are trimmed from each CDR3.

CDR3 protein	V gene
ASSLGGASDTQY	TRBV11-2
ASSQFSLDRGLGETQY	TRBV4-3
ASSLEGHQPQH	TRBV5-1
ASSLDGGGQPQH	TRBV12-3/TRBV12-4
ASSQDQPTGGDGYT	TRBV4-1
SVGLGGSYEQY	TRBV29-1
ASSFGEGTEAF	TRBV5-6
ASSPASGAPDTQY	TRBV28
ASSLGGPGATVGYT	TRBV27
SAPPPGSEQY	TRBV20-1